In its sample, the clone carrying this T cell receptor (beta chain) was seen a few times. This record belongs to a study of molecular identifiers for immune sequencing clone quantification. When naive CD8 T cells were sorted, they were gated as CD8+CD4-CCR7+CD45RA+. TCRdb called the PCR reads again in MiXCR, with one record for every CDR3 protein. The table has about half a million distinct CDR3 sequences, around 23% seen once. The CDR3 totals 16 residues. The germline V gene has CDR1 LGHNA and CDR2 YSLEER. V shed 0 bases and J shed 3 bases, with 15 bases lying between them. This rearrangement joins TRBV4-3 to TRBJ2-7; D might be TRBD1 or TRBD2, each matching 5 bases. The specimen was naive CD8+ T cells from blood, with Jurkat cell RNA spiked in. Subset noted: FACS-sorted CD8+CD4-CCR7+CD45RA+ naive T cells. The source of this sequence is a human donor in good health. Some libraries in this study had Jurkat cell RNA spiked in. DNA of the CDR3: TGCGCCAGCAGCCAAGATGGGTTGGGACCCCACTACGAGCAGTACTTC. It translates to CASSQDGLGPHYEQYF.